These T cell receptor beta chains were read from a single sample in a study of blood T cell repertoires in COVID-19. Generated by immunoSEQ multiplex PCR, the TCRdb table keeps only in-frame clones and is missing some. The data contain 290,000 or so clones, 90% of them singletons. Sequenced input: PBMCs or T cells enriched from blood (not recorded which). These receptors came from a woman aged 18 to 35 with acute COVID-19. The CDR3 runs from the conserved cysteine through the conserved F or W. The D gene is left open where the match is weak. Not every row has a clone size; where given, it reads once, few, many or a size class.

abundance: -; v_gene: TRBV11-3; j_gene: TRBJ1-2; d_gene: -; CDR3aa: CASSQGYGYTF; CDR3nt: TGTGCCAGCAGCCAGGGATATGGCTACACCTTC
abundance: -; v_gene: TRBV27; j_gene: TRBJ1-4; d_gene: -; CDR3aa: CASSPGGEKLFF; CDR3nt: TGTGCCAGCAGTCCGGGAGGGGAAAAACTGTTTTTT
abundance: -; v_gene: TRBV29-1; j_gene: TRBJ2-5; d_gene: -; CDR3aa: CSVELMAQETQYF; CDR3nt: TGCAGCGTTGAATTAATGGCCCAAGAGACCCAGTACTTC
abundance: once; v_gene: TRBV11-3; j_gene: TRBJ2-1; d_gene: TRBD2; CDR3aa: CASSEGTSGPVDEQFF; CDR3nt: TGTGCCAGCAGCGAAGGGACTAGCGGCCCGGTCGATGAGCAGTTCTTC
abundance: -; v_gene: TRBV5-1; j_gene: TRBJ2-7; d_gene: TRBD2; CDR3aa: CASSPLSGSSYEQYF; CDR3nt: TGCGCCAGCAGCCCTTTAAGCGGGAGTAGCTACGAGCAGTACTTC
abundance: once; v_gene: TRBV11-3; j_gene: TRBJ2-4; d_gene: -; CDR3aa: CASSLEAGKNIQYF; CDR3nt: TGTGCCAGCAGCTTAGAGGCAGGGAAAAACATTCAGTACTTC
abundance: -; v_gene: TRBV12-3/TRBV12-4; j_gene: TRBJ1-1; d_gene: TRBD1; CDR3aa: CASNLDRANEAFF; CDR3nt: TGTGCCAGCAATTTAGACAGGGCTAATGAAGCTTTCTTT
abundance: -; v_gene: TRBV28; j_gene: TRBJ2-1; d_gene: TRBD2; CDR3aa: CASSLPPGLTDNNEQFF; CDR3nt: TGTGCCAGCAGTTTACCTCCGGGACTAACGGATAACAATGAGCAGTTCTTC
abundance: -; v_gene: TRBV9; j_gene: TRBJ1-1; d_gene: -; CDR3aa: CASSVAGNTEAFF; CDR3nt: TGTGCCAGCAGCGTAGCTGGCAACACTGAAGCTTTCTTT
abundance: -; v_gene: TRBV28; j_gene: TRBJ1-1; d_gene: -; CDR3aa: CASSPPQRRTEAFF; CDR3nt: TGTGCCAGCAGTCCCCCTCAGCGGCGCACTGAAGCTTTCTTT
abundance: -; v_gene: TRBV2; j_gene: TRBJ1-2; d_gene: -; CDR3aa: CASVPPPTSNYGYTF; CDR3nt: TGTGCCAGCGTTCCTCCGCCGACATCTAACTATGGCTACACCTTC
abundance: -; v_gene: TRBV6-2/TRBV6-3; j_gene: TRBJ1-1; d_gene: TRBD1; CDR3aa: CASSLRHRGRWTEAFF; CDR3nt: TGTGCCAGCAGTTTGCGGCACAGGGGGCGGTGGACTGAAGCTTTCTTT
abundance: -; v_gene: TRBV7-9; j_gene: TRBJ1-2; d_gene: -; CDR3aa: CASSLSTGYGYTF; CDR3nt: TGTGCCAGCAGCTTGTCGACGGGGTATGGCTACACCTTC
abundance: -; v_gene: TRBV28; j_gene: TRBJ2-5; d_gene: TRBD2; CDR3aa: CASSERLAGGMGLYF; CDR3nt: TGTGCCAGCAGCGAAAGACTAGCGGGAGGTATGGGGCTTTACTTC
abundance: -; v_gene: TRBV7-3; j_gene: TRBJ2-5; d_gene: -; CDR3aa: CASSLTGGAGTQYF; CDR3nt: TGTGCCAGCAGCTTAACGGGAGGAGCGGGGACCCAGTACTTC
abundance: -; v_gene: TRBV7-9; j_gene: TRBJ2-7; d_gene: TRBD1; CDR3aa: CASSLAGTGTGEQYF; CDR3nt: TGTGCCAGCAGCTTAGCCGGGACAGGGACTGGGGAGCAGTACTTC
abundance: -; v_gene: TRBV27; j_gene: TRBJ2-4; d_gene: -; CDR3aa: CASSSQGAKNIQYF; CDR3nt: TGTGCCAGCAGTTCGCAGGGAGCCAAAAACATTCAGTACTTC
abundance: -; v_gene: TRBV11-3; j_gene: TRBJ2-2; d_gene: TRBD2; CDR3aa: CASSPGLAGVSGELFF; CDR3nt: TGTGCCAGCAGCCCGGGACTAGCGGGAGTGTCCGGGGAGCTGTTTTTT
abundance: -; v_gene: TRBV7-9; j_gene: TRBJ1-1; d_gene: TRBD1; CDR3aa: CASSPGTGGRLDEAFF; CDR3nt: TGTGCCAGCAGCCCGGGGACAGGGGGCCGGTTAGACGAAGCTTTCTTT
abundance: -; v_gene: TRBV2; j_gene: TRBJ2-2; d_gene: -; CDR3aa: CASSEAWPTGELFF; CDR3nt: TGTGCCAGCAGTGAAGCGTGGCCCACCGGGGAGCTGTTTTTT
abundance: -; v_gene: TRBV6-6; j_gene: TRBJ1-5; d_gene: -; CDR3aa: CASSYPIGGNQPQHF; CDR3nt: TGTGCCAGCAGTTACCCTATCGGAGGGAATCAGCCCCAGCATTTT
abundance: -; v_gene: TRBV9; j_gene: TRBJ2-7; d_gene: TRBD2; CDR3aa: CASSPPGGKSYEQYF; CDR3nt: TGTGCCAGCAGCCCCCCGGGGGGGAAATCCTACGAGCAGTACTTC
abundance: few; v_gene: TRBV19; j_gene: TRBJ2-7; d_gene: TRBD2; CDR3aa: CASSPDGPGGQQYF; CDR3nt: TGTGCCAGTAGCCCGGATGGGCCGGGAGGGCAGCAGTACTTC
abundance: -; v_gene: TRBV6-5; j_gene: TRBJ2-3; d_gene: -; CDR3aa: CASSFERADRHTQYF; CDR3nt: TGTGCCAGCAGTTTTGAGCGGGCGGATCGGCATACGCAGTATTTT
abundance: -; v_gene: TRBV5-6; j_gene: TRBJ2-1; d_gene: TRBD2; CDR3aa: CASSLAPSGNYNEQFF; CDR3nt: TGTGCCAGCAGCTTGGCCCCTAGCGGGAACTACAATGAGCAGTTCTTC
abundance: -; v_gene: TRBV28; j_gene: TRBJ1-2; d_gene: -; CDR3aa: CASTLGHFYGYTF; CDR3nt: TGTGCCAGCACATTAGGACACTTCTATGGCTACACCTTC
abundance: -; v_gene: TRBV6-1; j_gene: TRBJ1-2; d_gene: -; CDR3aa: CASSEGLPAGGYTF; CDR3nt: TGTGCCAGCAGTGAGGGGCTCCCAGCCGGCGGCTACACCTTC
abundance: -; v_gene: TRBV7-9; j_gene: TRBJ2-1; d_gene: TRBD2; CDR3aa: CASSRLATPSSYNEQFF; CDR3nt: TGTGCCAGCAGCCGACTAGCTACCCCAAGCTCCTACAATGAGCAGTTCTTC
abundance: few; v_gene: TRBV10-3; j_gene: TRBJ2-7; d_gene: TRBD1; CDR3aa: CAITESWGTGTYEQYF; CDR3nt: TGTGCCATCACCGAATCTTGGGGGACAGGGACCTACGAGCAGTACTTC
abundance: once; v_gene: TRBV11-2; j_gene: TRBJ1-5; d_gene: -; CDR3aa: CASSPGLSQPQHF; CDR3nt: TGTGCCAGCAGCCCGGGACTGAGTCAGCCCCAGCATTTT
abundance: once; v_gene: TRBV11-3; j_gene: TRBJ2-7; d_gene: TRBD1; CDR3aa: CASSGTRDRVHEQYF; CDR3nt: TGTGCCAGCAGCGGAACCCGGGACAGAGTCCACGAGCAGTACTTC
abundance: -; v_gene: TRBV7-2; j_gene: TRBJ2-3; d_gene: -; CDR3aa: CASSLDWYTDTQYF; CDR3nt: TGTGCCAGCAGCTTAGACTGGTACACAGATACGCAGTATTTT
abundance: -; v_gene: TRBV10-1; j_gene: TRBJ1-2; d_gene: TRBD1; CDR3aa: CASSSGQGEPNYGYTF; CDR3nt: TGCGCCAGCAGTTCCGGACAGGGGGAACCTAACTATGGCTACACCTTC
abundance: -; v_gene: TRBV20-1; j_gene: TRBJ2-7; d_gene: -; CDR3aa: CSAPDFYEQYF; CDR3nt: TGCAGTGCTCCCGACTTCTACGAGCAGTACTTC
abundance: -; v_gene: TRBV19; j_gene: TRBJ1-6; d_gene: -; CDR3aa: CASSIVGFGSPLHF; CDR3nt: TGTGCCAGTAGTATAGTCGGTTTCGGGTCACCCCTCCACTTT
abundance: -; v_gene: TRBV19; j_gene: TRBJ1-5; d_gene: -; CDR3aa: CASSGQFNQPQHF; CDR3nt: TGTGCCAGTAGTGGGCAATTCAATCAGCCCCAGCATTTT
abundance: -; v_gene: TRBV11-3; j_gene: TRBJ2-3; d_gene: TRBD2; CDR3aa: CASSLVGAGDTDTQYF; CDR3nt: TGTGCCAGCAGCTTAGTTGGGGCGGGAGACACAGATACGCAGTATTTT
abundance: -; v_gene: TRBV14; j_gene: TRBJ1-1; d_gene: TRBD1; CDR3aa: CASSQNYRGRNTEAFF; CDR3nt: TGTGCCAGCAGCCAGAACTACAGGGGGCGGAACACTGAAGCTTTCTTT
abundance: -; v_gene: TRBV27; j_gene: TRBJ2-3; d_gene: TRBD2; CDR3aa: CASSLLAASTVDTQYF; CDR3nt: TGTGCCAGCAGTTTACTAGCGGCAAGCACAGTTGATACGCAGTATTTT
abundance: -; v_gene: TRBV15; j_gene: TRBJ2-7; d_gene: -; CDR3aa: CATSAGLEQYF; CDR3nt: TGTGCCACCTCGGCAGGGTTGGAACAGTACTTC
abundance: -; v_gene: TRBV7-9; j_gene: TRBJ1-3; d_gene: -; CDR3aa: CASSLVAAVGNTIYF; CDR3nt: TGTGCCAGCAGCTTAGTCGCGGCGGTTGGAAACACCATATATTTT
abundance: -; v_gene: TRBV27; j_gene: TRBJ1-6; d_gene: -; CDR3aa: CASRTRGGLNSPLHF; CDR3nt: TGTGCCAGCAGAACCAGAGGGGGTCTTAATTCACCCCTCCACTTT
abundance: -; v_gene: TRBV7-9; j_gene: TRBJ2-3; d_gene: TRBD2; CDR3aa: CASERGGHTDTQYF; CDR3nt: TGTGCCAGTGAACGCGGGGGTCACACAGATACGCAGTATTTT
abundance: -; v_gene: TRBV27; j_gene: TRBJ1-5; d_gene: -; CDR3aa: CASSPSGGRGNQPQHF; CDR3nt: TGTGCCAGCAGCCCAAGTGGGGGCAGGGGCAATCAGCCCCAGCATTTT
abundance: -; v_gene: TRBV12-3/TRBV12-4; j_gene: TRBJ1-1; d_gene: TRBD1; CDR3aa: CASSQQGIEAFF; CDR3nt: TGTGCCAGCAGTCAACAGGGGATTGAAGCTTTCTTT
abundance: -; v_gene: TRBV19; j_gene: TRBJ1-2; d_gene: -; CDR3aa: CASSIDPFDRGYTF; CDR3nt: TGTGCCAGTAGTATAGATCCTTTCGACAGGGGCTACACCTTC
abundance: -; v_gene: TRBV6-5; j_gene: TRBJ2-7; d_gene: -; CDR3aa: CASSYIRGRSYEQYF; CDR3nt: TGTGCCAGCAGTTACATCCGAGGCAGAAGCTACGAGCAGTACTTC
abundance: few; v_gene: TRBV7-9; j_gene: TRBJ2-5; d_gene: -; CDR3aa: CASSLRESQTQYF; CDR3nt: TGTGCCAGCAGCTTACGGGAGTCACAGACCCAGTACTTC
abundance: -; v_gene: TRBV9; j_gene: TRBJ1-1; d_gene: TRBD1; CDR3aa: CASSVTGGTEAFF; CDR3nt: TGTGCCAGCAGCGTAACAGGGGGCACTGAAGCTTTCTTT
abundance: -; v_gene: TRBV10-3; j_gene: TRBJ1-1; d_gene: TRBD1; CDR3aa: CAISPAAGTVVMHTEAFF; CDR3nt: TGTGCCATCAGTCCGGCCGCCGGGACAGTCGTTATGCACACTGAAGCTTTCTTT
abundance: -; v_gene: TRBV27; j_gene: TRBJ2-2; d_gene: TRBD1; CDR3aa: CASSDRGTGELFF; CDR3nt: TGTGCCAGCAGTGACAGGGGCACCGGGGAGCTGTTTTTT
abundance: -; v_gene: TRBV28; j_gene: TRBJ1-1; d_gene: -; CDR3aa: CASSLPLRGRTEAFF; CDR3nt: TGTGCCAGCAGTTTACCTCTTCGGGGGAGGACTGAAGCTTTCTTT